Listed below are T cell receptor beta chains from one sample, sequenced in a study of response to subunit inactivated influenza vaccine. A single record per CDR3 protein comes from TCRdb applying MiXCR to the RT-PCR reads. The sample includes more than 450,000 distinct CDR3 sequences, around 11% of them seen just once. The sample consisted of PBMCs from blood, taken on the day of vaccination. The receptors derive from a man aged 50 to 60 who received an inactivated influenza vaccine. The CDR3 runs from the conserved cysteine through the conserved F or W. The D gene is left open where the match is weak. Expanded clones get a size class; other rows say once, few or many, or leave the size out.

-	-	TRBV20-1	TRBJ2-3	CSARVGVTDTQYF	TGCAGTGCTAGAGTTGGCGTCACAGATACGCAGTATTTT
many	TRBD2	TRBV7-2	TRBJ2-5	CASSLTTSGGLEETQYF	TGTGCCAGCAGCTTAACGACTAGCGGGGGCCTGGAGGAGACCCAGTACTTC
-	TRBD1	TRBV5-1	TRBJ2-2	CASSLEGQGWTGELFF	TGCGCCAGCAGCTTGGAGGGACAGGGATGGACCGGGGAGCTGTTTTTT
few	-	TRBV5-1	TRBJ2-1	CASSPHGQGSGNEQFF	TGCGCCAGCAGCCCTCATGGACAGGGTAGCGGGAATGAGCAGTTCTTC
few	TRBD1	TRBV5-1	TRBJ2-7	CASSPNRGLSYEQYF	TGCGCCAGCAGCCCCAACAGGGGGCTTTCCTACGAGCAGTACTTC
-	TRBD1	TRBV5-1	TRBJ1-6	CASSATGGNSSPLHF	TGCGCCAGCAGCGCGACAGGGGGCAATAGTTCACCCCTCCACTTT
few	TRBD1	TRBV20-1	TRBJ2-7	CSAISEQGAYEQYF	TGCAGTGCTATATCCGAGCAGGGGGCCTACGAGCAGTACTTC
-	-	TRBV7-2	TRBJ2-7	CASSLGSLPYEQYF	TGTGCCAGCAGCTTAGGTAGCTTACCTTACGAGCAGTACTTC
-	-	TRBV7-3	TRBJ2-1	CASSAAAGAYNEQFF	TGTGCCAGCAGCGCCGCCGCCGGGGCCTACAATGAGCAGTTCTTC
few	-	TRBV6-2/TRBV6-3	TRBJ1-2	CASSQTQGGGYTF	TGTGCCAGCAGTCAGACCCAGGGCGGTGGCTACACCTTC
-	TRBD1	TRBV12-3/TRBV12-4	TRBJ2-6	CASSPQTGVAGANVLTF	TGTGCCAGCAGTCCACAAACAGGGGTAGCTGGGGCCAACGTCCTGACTTTC
many	-	TRBV11-2	TRBJ2-5	CASSFGGGYQETQYF	TGTGCCAGCAGCTTCGGGGGCGGGTACCAAGAGACCCAGTACTTC
-	-	TRBV5-6	TRBJ2-1	CASSLGPRAGGNEQFF	TGTGCCAGCAGCTTGGGGCCCCGGGCAGGGGGGAATGAGCAGTTCTTC
-	TRBD2	TRBV13	TRBJ2-3	CASSLMSRLAGTDTQYF	TGTGCCAGCAGCTTAATGTCGAGACTAGCGGGCACAGATACGCAGTATTTT
many	TRBD2	TRBV12-3/TRBV12-4	TRBJ2-1	CASSQRTSGIYNEQFF	TGTGCCAGCAGTCAAAGGACTAGCGGGATCTACAATGAGCAGTTCTTC
few	TRBD1	TRBV15	TRBJ2-1	CATSRDAGTGSYNEQFF	TGTGCCACCAGCAGAGACGCCGGGACAGGGTCCTACAATGAGCAGTTCTTC
few	TRBD2	TRBV20-1	TRBJ2-1	CSAPTLAGGHYNEQFF	TGCAGTGCTCCTACCCTAGCGGGGGGCCACTACAATGAGCAGTTCTTC
few	-	TRBV9	TRBJ2-3	CASSDLVEPLGTDTQYF	TGTGCCAGCAGCGACCTCGTTGAGCCCCTAGGCACAGATACGCAGTATTTT
few	-	TRBV5-1	TRBJ2-1	CASSLEGTSPYNEQFF	TGCGCCAGCAGCTTGGAGGGTACTAGCCCCTACAATGAGCAGTTCTTC
few	-	TRBV3-1	TRBJ2-1	CASSQDLSWGASSYNEQFF	TGTGCCAGCAGCCAAGATCTCTCGTGGGGGGCTAGCTCCTACAATGAGCAGTTCTTC
many	-	TRBV20-1	TRBJ1-4	CSAGTPNEKLFF	TGCAGTGCTGGGACGCCTAATGAAAAACTGTTTTTT
-	-	TRBV20-1	TRBJ2-5	CSARVQGQSETQYF	TGCAGTGCTAGGGTTCAGGGGCAATCAGAGACCCAGTACTTC
-	TRBD1	TRBV2	TRBJ2-7	CASSERGAGGPYEQYF	TGTGCCAGCAGTGAAAGAGGGGCAGGGGGCCCCTACGAGCAGTACTTC
few	-	TRBV6-5	TRBJ1-2	CASGRYPGYTF	TGTGCCAGCGGGAGGTATCCTGGCTACACCTTC
few	-	TRBV5-5	TRBJ2-7	CASSLDGQGFTYEQYF	TGTGCCAGCAGCTTGGACGGGCAGGGATTTACCTACGAGCAGTACTTC
few	-	TRBV24-1	TRBJ2-3	CATSDPSGARPDTQYF	TGTGCCACCAGTGACCCCTCGGGGGCCCGCCCAGATACGCAGTATTTT
-	TRBD1	TRBV18	TRBJ2-1	CASSRPVGQGAPGEQFF	TGTGCCAGCTCCCGACCGGTAGGTCAGGGGGCGCCGGGTGAGCAGTTCTTC
-	TRBD1	TRBV7-8	TRBJ1-5	CASSSRTGRKGNQPQHF	TGTGCCAGCAGCTCCCGGACAGGCCGGAAGGGCAATCAGCCCCAGCATTTT
many	-	TRBV20-1	TRBJ2-7	CSASQNEQYF	TGCAGTGCTAGCCAGAACGAGCAGTACTTC
many	-	TRBV6-1	TRBJ2-3	CASSPLSSREMQYF	TGTGCCAGCAGTCCCCTCTCCTCTAGGGAAATGCAGTATTTT
many	-	TRBV5-1	TRBJ2-3	CASSSSAARDTQYF	TGCGCCAGCAGCTCATCGGCGGCGAGAGATACGCAGTATTTT
many	TRBD2	TRBV5-6	TRBJ2-7	CASSERTSRQYF	TGTGCCAGCAGCGAAAGGACTAGCCGGCAGTACTTC
-	-	TRBV15	TRBJ2-3	CATTKTASTDTQYF	TGTGCCACCACCAAGACGGCTAGCACAGATACGCAGTATTTT
-	-	TRBV7-9	TRBJ1-2	CASSLAAGWNYGYTF	TGTGCCAGCAGCTTAGCGGCAGGGTGGAACTATGGCTACACCTTC
-	-	TRBV3-1	TRBJ2-3	CASSPGVGGASTDTQYF	TGTGCCAGCAGCCCAGGAGTTGGGGGAGCTAGCACAGATACGCAGTATTTT
many	-	TRBV6-1	TRBJ2-4	CASSNHQAGRRGAKNIQYF	TGTGCCAGCAGCAATCACCAAGCTGGACGCCGCGGGGCCAAAAACATTCAGTACTTC
many	-	TRBV4-1	TRBJ2-1	CASSQDYGEQFF	TGCGCCAGCAGCCAAGACTATGGAGAGCAGTTCTTC
few	TRBD2	TRBV5-1	TRBJ2-7	CASSNGLAGVQTYEQYF	TGCGCCAGCAGCAACGGACTAGCGGGGGTCCAAACCTACGAGCAGTACTTC
-	-	TRBV5-1	TRBJ1-4	CASRPGHEPHEKLFF	TGCGCCAGCAGGCCCGGACACGAGCCTCATGAAAAACTGTTTTTT
few	TRBD2	TRBV12-3/TRBV12-4	TRBJ2-1	CASRARRGTYNEQFF	TGTGCCAGCAGGGCCCGGCGGGGGACCTACAATGAGCAGTTCTTC